Below, 13 T cell receptor beta chains from the same sample are listed, as sequenced in a study of T cell changes during pregnancy in multiple sclerosis. Data came from immunoSEQ multiplex PCR; TCRdb stores just in-frame clones and leaves some out. Found here are 75,000 to 95,000 clones, less than 95% of them singletons; the top ten hold around 1.8%. Sequencing used peripheral blood, obtained in the first trimester of pregnancy. The receptor source for this set is a female donor in good health, enrolled as a control in a pregnancy study.

The J gene is TRBJ2-1, the V gene TRBV5-1; TRBD1 matches at 8 bases. The germline gives CDR1 SGHRS, CDR2 YFSETQ. The V and J ends lost 2 bases and 7 bases, in that order; junction bases with no gene match: 8. This CDR3 contains 15 residues. CDR3 sequence (DNA): TGCGCCAGCAGCTTCCTCCCAGGGGGCGCAAATGAGCAGTTCTTC. Translation: CASSFLPGGANEQFF.

The chain couples TRBV7-2 to TRBJ1-4; D not resolved. This CDR3 region has 14 residues. V lost 0 bases, J lost 5 bases, and 7 bases lay in between. CDR1 SGHTA and CDR2 FQGNSA come from the germline V gene. CDR3 DNA sequence: TGTGCCAGCAGCTTAGCGCGGGGAAATGAAAAACTGTTTTTT. Amino acids: CASSLARGNEKLFF.

The chain is built from TRBV5-1 and TRBJ2-1, with 9 positions matching TRBD2. The V gene end was trimmed by 6 bases and the J gene end by 8 bases; junction bases not matched to a gene: 9. Germline V lookup: CDR1 SGHRS, CDR2 YFSETQ. The CDR3 contains 14 residues. In DNA, the CDR3 is TGCGCCAGCAAGGTTGGCGGGGGGGCATATGAGCAGTTCTTC. It is translated as CASKVGGGAYEQFF.

J is TRBJ1-1 and V is TRBV5-1; D is ambiguous. The V end was cut by 2 bases, the J end by 7 bases, with 6 bases between. Germline V gene data show CDR1 as SGHRS and CDR2 as YFSETQ. This CDR3 comprises 11 residues. The CDR3 sequence: CASSFRGEAFF. CDR3 coding DNA: TGCGCCAGCAGCTTTCGGGGTGAAGCTTTCTTT.

This sequence joins TRBV4-2 and TRBJ2-7; 7 nucleotides align to TRBD1. Trimming took 0 bases from V and 3 from J; bases not matched to a gene: 5. The germline CDR1 and CDR2 sequences are LGHNA and YNFKEQ. This CDR3 has 15 amino acids. CDR3 region: CASSQDGRGYYEQYF. CDR3 DNA: TGTGCCAGCAGCCAAGATGGCAGGGGGTACTACGAGCAGTACTTC.

This clone was observed a single time. The gene calls are TRBV9 and TRBJ1-2, with no clear D. The germline gives CDR1 SGDLS, CDR2 YYNGEE. This CDR3 contains 15 residues. The V and J ends lost 4 bases and 4 bases respectively, with 17 bases between them. CDR3 region: CASSPQEASGYGYTF. The DNA of the CDR3 is TGTGCCAGCAGCCCCCAGGAGGCCAGCGGCTATGGCTACACCTTC.

This clone was picked up one time. The rearrangement joins TRBV11-3 to TRBJ2-7, with 7 bases matching TRBD1. The CDR3 sequence is 14 residues long. CDR1 is SGHNT, CDR2 YENEEA, per germline. Trimming removed 5 bases from V and 1 base from J; junction bases left unmatched: 5. CDR3 residues: CASSSATGSYEQYF. CDR3 coding DNA: TGTGCCAGCAGCAGTGCGACAGGGTCCTACGAGCAGTACTTC.

The chain links TRBV27 to TRBJ2-5, with D maybe TRBD1 (5 bases). Germline CDR1 reads MNHEY; CDR2 reads SMNVEV (reference sequence). The CDR3 is made up of 14 amino acids. Trimming removed 0 bases at V and 1 base at J, with 6 bases between. CDR3 nucleotides: TGTGCCAGCAGTTTATCTAGGGGCCAAGAGACCCAGTACTTC. It is translated as CASSLSRGQETQYF.

This rearrangement joins TRBV5-1 to TRBJ1-1; the match to TRBD1 covers 9 bases. Germline V CDR1 and CDR2: SGHRS, YFSETQ. After removal of 3 bases from V and 3 bases from J, the junction contained 3 bases not matched to a gene. This CDR3 has 14 residues. The chain's CDR3 is CASSSDRGHTEAFF. CDR3 sequence (DNA): TGCGCCAGCAGCTCGGACAGGGGCCACACTGAAGCTTTCTTT.

This clone was seen just once. This chain uses TRBV28 with TRBJ1-2; D unresolved. V was clipped by 10 bases and J by 7 bases, with 16 bases between them. Germline V gives CDR1 MDHEN, CDR2 SYDVKM. This CDR3 has 12 residues. The chain's CDR3 is CATSAGLVGYTF. The CDR3 DNA follows: TGTGCCACCTCAGCGGGGTTGGTTGGCTACACCTTC.

This sequence joins TRBV7-6 and TRBJ2-7; 12 bases align to TRBD2. Germline trimming cut 5 bases from V and 1 base from J; bases unmatched to any gene: 6. The CDR3 is 16 residues long. Per the germline V gene, CDR1 is SGHVS and CDR2 is FNYEAQ. CDR3 residues: CASSPRTSGVSYEQYF. The DNA of the CDR3 is TGTGCCAGCAGCCCACGGACTAGCGGGGTATCCTACGAGCAGTACTTC.

V and J are TRBV6-6 and TRBJ2-2; tentatively, D is TRBD1 (5 bases). The CDR3 length is 15 residues. CDR1 and CDR2 from the germline V gene are MNHNY and SVGAGI (reference sequence). Trimming cost V 5 bases and J 6 bases, with 16 bases left between them. The CDR3 sequence: CASSPQGRSPGELFF. CDR3 nucleotide sequence: TGTGCCAGCAGTCCCCAGGGCAGATCCCCCGGGGAGCTGTTTTTT.

The CDR3 region has the DNA TGTGCCAGCTCACCAGGCCCGGGGTTGAACACCGGGGAGCTGTTTTTT. Amino acids: CASSPGPGLNTGELFF. The rearrangement joins TRBV18 to TRBJ2-2, with D possibly being TRBD2 (5 bases). Germline loops: CDR1 KGHSH, CDR2 LQKENI. Trimming took 2 bases from V and 1 from J, leaving 11 bases between them. The CDR3 is 16 amino acids.